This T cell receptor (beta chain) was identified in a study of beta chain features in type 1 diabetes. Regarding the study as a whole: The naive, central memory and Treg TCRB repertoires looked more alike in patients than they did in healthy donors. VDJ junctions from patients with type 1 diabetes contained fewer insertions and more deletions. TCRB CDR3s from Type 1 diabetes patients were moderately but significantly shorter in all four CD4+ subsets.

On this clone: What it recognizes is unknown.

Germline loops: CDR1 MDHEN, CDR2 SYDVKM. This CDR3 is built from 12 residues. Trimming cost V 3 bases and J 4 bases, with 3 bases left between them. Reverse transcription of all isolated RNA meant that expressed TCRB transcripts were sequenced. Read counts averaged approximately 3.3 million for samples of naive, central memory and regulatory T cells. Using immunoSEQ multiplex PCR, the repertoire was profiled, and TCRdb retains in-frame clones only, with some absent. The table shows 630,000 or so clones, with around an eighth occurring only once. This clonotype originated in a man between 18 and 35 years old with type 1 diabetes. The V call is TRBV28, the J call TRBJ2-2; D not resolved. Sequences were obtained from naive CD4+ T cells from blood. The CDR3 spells CASSLGTGELFF. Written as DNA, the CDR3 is TGTGCCAGCAGTTTGGGCACCGGGGAGCTGTTTTTT. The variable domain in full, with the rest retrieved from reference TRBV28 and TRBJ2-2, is DVKVTQSSRYLVKRTGEKVFLECVQDMDHENMFWYRQDPGLGLRLIYFSYDVKMKEKGDIPEGYSVSREKKERFSLILESASTNQTSMYLCASSLGTGELFFGEGSRLTVL.